These 15 T cell receptor beta chains came from one sample sequenced in a study of spatial heterogeneity in lung cancer. The time point is: blood at routine non-recurrence follow-up after resection. MiXCR was run by TCRdb on the 5' RACE reads, yielding one entry per CDR3 protein. The data hold tens of thousands of distinct CDR3 sequences, with around 9.6% observed a single time. The source material was PBMCs, sampled at follow-up. These TCRs come from a male donor with early-stage non-small cell lung cancer.

In nucleotides, the CDR3 is TGCAGTGCTAGAACTGGGACTAGCGGGGGAAGTGAGCAGTTCTTC. This translates into CSARTGTSGGSEQFF. The rearrangement uses TRBV20-1 and TRBJ2-1; 14 bases are shared with TRBD2. With V trimmed by 2 bases and J by 9 bases, 6 bases remained unmatched. In germline, CDR1 is DFQATT, CDR2 SNEGSKA (reference sequence). The CDR3 has 15 residues.

This clonotype was observed many times. The chain couples TRBV3-1 to TRBJ1-3; 8 nucleotides align to TRBD1. The CDR3 is 14 amino acids. Germline V gene data show CDR1 as LGHDT and CDR2 as YNNKEL (reference sequence). J was trimmed by 6 bases and V by 4 bases; bases with no gene match: 5. The CDR3: CASSPWTGQNTIYF. CDR3 DNA: TGTGCCAGCAGCCCCTGGACAGGGCAAAACACCATATATTTT.

This clonotype has only a few counts. The rearrangement joins TRBV4-3 to TRBJ2-3; TRBD2 aligns across 12 bases. With V trimmed by 3 bases and J by 6 bases, 13 bases remained unmatched. The CDR3 runs to 18 residues. CDR1 is LGHNA, CDR2 YSLEER, per germline. This CDR3 is CASSQALTSGGRVDTQYF. DNA for the CDR3: TGCGCCAGCAGCCAGGCCCTGACTAGCGGGGGCCGGGTGGATACGCAGTATTTT.

This clonotype was detected ten times or more. J is TRBJ2-1 and V is TRBV28; D unclear. Trimming took 5 bases from V and 0 from J, leaving 8 bases between them. The CDR3 has 14 residues. The germline CDR1 and CDR2 sequences are MDHEN and SYDVKM. CDR3 bases: TGTGCCAGCAGTCCCCCGAGCTCCTACAATGAGCAGTTCTTC. Translation gives CASSPPSSYNEQFF.

This sequence joins TRBV2 and TRBJ2-1, with 8 bases fitting TRBD1. Germline assignment: CDR1 SNHLY and CDR2 FYNNEI. Trimming cost V 6 bases and J 2 bases; bases outside gene matches: 6. There are 15 residues in the CDR3. The CDR3 DNA sequence: TGTGCCAGCAGAGCCGACAGGGGCGCCTACAATGAGCAGTTCTTC. Its protein is CASRADRGAYNEQFF. The full variable domain, completed using reference TRBV2 and TRBJ2-1, is EPEVTQTPSHQVTQMGQEVILRCVPISNHLYFYWYRQILGQKVEFLVSFYNNEISEKSEIFDDQFSVERPDGSNFTLKIRSTKLEDSAMYFCASRADRGAYNEQFFGPGTRLTVL.

This clonotype was seen many times. J is TRBJ2-6 and V is TRBV3-1; perhaps TRBD2 as D (5 bases). The CDR3 has 17 residues. The V end lost 4 bases, the J end lost 0 bases, and 13 bases lay between the germline ends. Germline CDR1 is LGHDT and CDR2 is YNNKEL (reference sequence). This chain's CDR3 is CASSRGWESSGANVLTF. CDR3 bases: TGTGCCAGCAGCCGCGGTTGGGAGAGCTCTGGGGCCAACGTCCTGACTTTC.

Judged by abundance, this clonotype is medium-sized. The chain joins TRBV3-1 to TRBJ2-2, with D perhaps TRBD2 (5 bases). Per the germline V gene, CDR1 is LGHDT and CDR2 is YNNKEL (reference sequence). This CDR3 contains 15 residues. The ends were cut back, 0 bases at V and 1 base at J, with 6 bases in the middle. The CDR3 region is CASSQDAGNTGELFF. Written as DNA, the CDR3 is TGTGCCAGCAGCCAAGACGCGGGGAACACCGGGGAGCTGTTTTTT.

This clonotype was observed many times. V usage is TRBV4-2 and J usage is TRBJ1-4; possibly TRBD1 for D (5 bases). CDR1 is LGHNA and CDR2 is YNFKEQ in the germline V gene. The CDR3 has 16 residues. V lost 0 bases and J lost 5, with 13 bases in between. CDR3 residues: CASSQDRYRTNEKLFF. CDR3 bases: TGTGCCAGCAGCCAAGATCGATACAGGACCAATGAAAAACTGTTTTTT.

In this sample, this clonotype turned up many times. This chain joins TRBV4-3 and TRBJ1-2, with 7 bases identical to TRBD1. The CDR3 loop spans 16 amino acids. The V segment lost 0 bases and the J segment 3 bases; nucleotides outside the gene matches: 7. Germline CDR1 reads LGHNA; CDR2 reads YSLEER. The CDR3 DNA is TGCGCCAGCAGCCAAGATTGGGACAGCGGGCACTATGGCTACACCTTC. Residues: CASSQDWDSGHYGYTF.

In its sample, this clonotype was seen many times. The J gene is TRBJ2-3, the V gene TRBV4-2, with D tentatively TRBD2 (5 bases). The CDR3 sequence is 15 residues long. Germline V gene data show CDR1 as LGHNA and CDR2 as YNFKEQ. V was shortened by 4 bases and J by 0 bases, with 11 bases between the two germline ends. The CDR3 bases are TGTGCCAGCAGCCGCCCTAGCCCTAGCACAGATACGCAGTATTTT. Translation gives CASSRPSPSTDTQYF.

As for this clonotype: Since a much larger clone is just one base distant, this may be a read error. Without the conserved terminal phenylalanine or tryptophan, this CDR3 likely stems from a read error. J is TRBJ1-1 and V is TRBV5-8, with a tentative D call TRBD1 (5 bases). CDR1 is SGHTS, CDR2 YDEGEE, per germline. The CDR3 is 14 amino acids. V was pared by 2 bases and J by 4 bases, with 12 bases between. The CDR3 DNA reads TGTGCCAGCAGCTTACAACAGGCGTTCACTGAAGCTTTCGTT. It codes for CASSLQQAFTEAFV.

This clonotype has ten or more counts. The chain joins TRBV24-1 to TRBJ2-1, with 12 bases matching TRBD2. This CDR3 contains 14 residues. CDR1 and CDR2 from the germline V gene are KGHDR and SFDVKD. V trimming: 6 bases; J trimming: 9 bases; junction bases outside the gene matches: 5. DNA of the CDR3: TGTGCCACCAGTTCTAGCGGGGGGGCCCTTGAGCAGTTCTTC. Amino acid sequence: CATSSSGGALEQFF.

The J gene is TRBJ2-3, the V gene TRBV20-1, with D perhaps matching TRBD2 (5 bases). Trimming cost V 0 bases and J 4 bases, with 11 bases left between them. The V gene's germline CDR1 is DFQATT and CDR2 SNEGSKA (reference sequence). The CDR3 covers 14 residues. The chain's CDR3 is CSARDRRGPDTQYF. The DNA for the CDR3 is TGCAGTGCTAGAGATCGGCGAGGGCCAGATACGCAGTATTTT.

This clonotype was counted at least ten times. The chain joins TRBV7-2 to TRBJ1-3; D unclear. CDR1 is SGHTA, CDR2 FQGNSA, per germline. V lost 5 bases and J 0 bases, leaving 11 bases between the germline ends. The length of the CDR3 is 15 residues. The CDR3 bases are TGTGCCAGCAGCCCCCAGTGGGGCTCTGGAAACACCATATATTTT. Translated: CASSPQWGSGNTIYF.

The chain couples TRBV20-1 to TRBJ2-1; 9 nucleotides agree with TRBD2. The ends lost 0 bases at V and 9 bases at J; junction bases unmatched: 6. The CDR3 covers 14 residues. Germline V gives CDR1 DFQATT, CDR2 SNEGSKA (reference sequence). Here the CDR3 reads CSAREAGGMSEQFF. The CDR3 DNA reads TGCAGTGCTAGAGAAGCGGGGGGCATGAGTGAGCAGTTCTTC.